This section outlines one T cell receptor (beta chain) sequence together with its context. Its antigen remains unknown. The sample is drawn from a study of Ad26.COV2.S vaccination and SARS-CoV-2 variants. Overall study results and limits: Higher spike-specific TCR breadth was found in vaccine recipients than in placebo recipients. Reports say spike-specific CD8+ and CD4+ T cell responses covered substantial breadth after vaccination. Measurement of non-spike TCR breadth gave similar results in vaccine and placebo recipients. Researchers cautioned that TCR breadth and depth analyses may have underestimated total T cell responses.

Only in-frame clones appear in the TCRdb table, and some are missing; sequencing was by immunoSEQ multiplex PCR. The sample lists about 180,000 clones, around nine tenths occurring once. Sample: peripheral blood, taken after recovery from COVID-19. The clonotype was recovered from a human donor who had recovered from COVID-19.

The CDR3 DNA reads as TGTGCCAGCACCCTACCTGGGGGCTATGGCTACACCTTC. Translation gives CASTLPGGYGYTF. The chain combines TRBV5-5 with TRBJ1-2; D perhaps matches TRBD1 (5 bases). In germline, CDR1 is SGHKS, CDR2 YYEKEE (reference sequence). The V end was cut by 6 bases, the J end by 4 bases, with 13 bases between. The CDR3 is 13 residues long.